This T cell receptor beta chain was captured in a study of control samples from healthy donors and cancer patients. CDR3 size: 19 residues. Germline V lookup: CDR1 SGHTA, CDR2 FQGNSA. Trimming removed 1 base from V and 8 bases from J; junction bases left unmatched: 18. The protocol was immunoSEQ multiplex PCR, while the TCRdb copy is restricted to in-frame clones and leaves out a portion. The table records 50,000 or so clones, about four fifths of them present only once. The TCR was taken from a man aged 70 or older in good health. This chain uses TRBV7-2 with TRBJ2-1, with 9 bases matching TRBD2. Sequenced input: blood. CDR3 coding DNA: TGTGCCAGCAGCTTAGAACAGTATTATTGGCGGGAGGGGGACGATGAGCAGTTCTTC. Protein product: CASSLEQYYWREGDDEQFF.